This TCR beta chain was retrieved from a study of T cells in Graves' hyperthyroidism and ophthalmopathy. At least ten counts were recorded for this clonotype. The germline gives CDR1 GTSNPN, CDR2 SVGIG (reference sequence). This CDR3 is 15 amino acids long. V was pared by 1 base and J by 1 base, with 11 bases between. RNA transcripts provided the source from which TCR beta CDR3 regions were amplified. Initially, a first-round RT-PCR of the TCR CDR3 employed the HTBI primer set. Each CDR3 protein gets one entry after TCRdb re-called the multiplex PCR reads with MiXCR. The sample carries about 250,000 distinct CDR3 sequences, around 20% recorded once. Fresh peripheral blood, 10 ml, yielded the PBMCs.

The rearrangement uses TRBV30 and TRBJ1-5; possible D gene TRBD1, 6 bases. The sample comprised blood. This clonotype was obtained from a man aged 25-45 years with Graves' ophthalmopathy. The CDR3 protein is CAWSDRDVSNQPQHF. Written as DNA, the CDR3 is TGTGCCTGGAGTGACAGGGACGTAAGCAATCAGCCCCAGCATTTT.